The clone carrying this T cell receptor (beta chain) was counted only a few times. The antigen is undetermined. CDR1 is SGHTA and CDR2 is FQGNSA in the germline V gene. The CDR3 is 15 amino acids. The V and J ends lost 4 bases and 10 bases respectively, with 17 bases between them. This sample was taken from a study of cytomegalovirus exposure and HLA in healthy donors. Study-wide results and limits: TCR beta V segments were, for the most part, productive about 90% or about 30% of the time in an earlier analysis. In a later analysis, TCR beta V- and J-gene trimming showed a link to a missense DCLRE1C variant. There were some V segments, including TRBV6-2 and TRBV6-3, excluded as indistinguishable.

The PCR ran on 60 Vbeta and 13 Jbeta primers. Profiling relied on immunoSEQ multiplex PCR, and the TCRdb table lists in-frame clones only, not all of them. The sample has fewer than 250,000 clones, about 76% seen once. Each donor was nominally healthy when sampled (though unrecorded immune exposures were likely). Source material: PBMCs. This receptor was taken from a male donor in good health and CMV-seropositive. The V and J genes are TRBV7-2 and TRBJ1-6; the D gene is possibly TRBD1 (5 bases). The CDR3 coding sequence is TGTGCCAGCAGCTCAACCCCGGGGGGTTGGTCACCCCTCCACTTT. It encodes CASSSTPGGWSPLHF.